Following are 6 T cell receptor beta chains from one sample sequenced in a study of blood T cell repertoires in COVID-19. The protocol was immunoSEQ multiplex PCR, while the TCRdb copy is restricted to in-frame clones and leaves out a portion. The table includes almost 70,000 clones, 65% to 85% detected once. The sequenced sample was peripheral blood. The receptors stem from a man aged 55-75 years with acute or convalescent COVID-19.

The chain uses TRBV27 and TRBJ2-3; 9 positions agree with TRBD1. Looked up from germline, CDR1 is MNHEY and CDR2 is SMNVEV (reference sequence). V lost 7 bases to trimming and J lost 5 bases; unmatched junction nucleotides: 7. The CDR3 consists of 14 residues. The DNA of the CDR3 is TGTGCCAGCAAAGTACAGGGGGCGCGAGATACGCAGTATTTT. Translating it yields CASKVQGARDTQYF.

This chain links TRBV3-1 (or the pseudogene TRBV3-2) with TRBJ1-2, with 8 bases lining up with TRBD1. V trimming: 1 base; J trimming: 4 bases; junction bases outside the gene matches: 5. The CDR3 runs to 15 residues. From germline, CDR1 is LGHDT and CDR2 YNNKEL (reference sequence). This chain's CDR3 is CASSQVRGLIYGYTF. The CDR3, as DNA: TGTGCCAGCAGCCAAGTCAGGGGGCTTATCTATGGCTACACCTTC.

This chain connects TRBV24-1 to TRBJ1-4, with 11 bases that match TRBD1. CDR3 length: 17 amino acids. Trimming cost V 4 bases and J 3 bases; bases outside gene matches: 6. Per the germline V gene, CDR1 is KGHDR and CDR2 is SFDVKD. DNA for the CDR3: TGTGCCACCAGTGACTCTGGACAGGGGGCATCTAATGAAAAACTGTTTTTT. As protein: CATSDSGQGASNEKLFF.

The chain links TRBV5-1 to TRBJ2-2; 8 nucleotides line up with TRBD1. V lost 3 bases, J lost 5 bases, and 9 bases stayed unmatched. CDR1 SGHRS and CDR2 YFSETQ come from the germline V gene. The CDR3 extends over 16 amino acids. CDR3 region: CASSSLDRGGTGELFF. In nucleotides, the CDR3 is TGCGCCAGCAGCTCCCTCGACAGGGGAGGAACCGGGGAGCTGTTTTTT.

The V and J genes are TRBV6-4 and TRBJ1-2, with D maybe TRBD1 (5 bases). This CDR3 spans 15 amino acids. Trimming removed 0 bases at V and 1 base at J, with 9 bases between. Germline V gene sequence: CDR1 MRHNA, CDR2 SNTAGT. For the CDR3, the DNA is TGTGCCAGCAGTGACTCGGGGGGTGGTAACTATGGCTACACCTTC. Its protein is CASSDSGGGNYGYTF.

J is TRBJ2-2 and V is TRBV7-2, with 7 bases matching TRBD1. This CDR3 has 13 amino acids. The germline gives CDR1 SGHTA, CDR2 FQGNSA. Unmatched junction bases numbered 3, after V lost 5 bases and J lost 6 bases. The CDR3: CASSMTGPGELFF. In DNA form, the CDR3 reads TGTGCCAGCAGCATGACAGGGCCCGGGGAGCTGTTTTTT.